Below, one TCR beta chain is given with its context. Its specificity is unknown. This specimen comes from a study of T-cell reconstitution after alpha-beta-depleted transplantation in children. Findings of the study overall: Fresh T-cell production supplied most of the T-cell counts and diversity seen one year after transplant. Reportedly, alpha-beta T cells present about two months post-transplant originated from several hundred expanded clones of graft origin.

This CDR3 comprises 14 residues. Trimming removed 5 bases from V and 3 bases from J; junction bases left unmatched: 4. A library of TCRbeta sequences, prepared with unique molecular identifiers, was generated. TCRdb re-analysed the PCR reads in MiXCR, keeping a single row per CDR3 protein. The repertoire holds fewer than 450,000 distinct CDR3 sequences, roughly 17% seen once, with roughly 41% in the top ten. The rearrangement uses TRBV12-3 or TRBV12-4 and TRBJ2-7; 10 nucleotides agree with TRBD2. The specimen was PBMCs, mostly from graft donor cells, collected 360 days after TCRalphabeta/CD19-depleted stem cell transplant. The clonotype originates from a male patient under 10 years old who had a stem cell transplant for acute lymphoblastic leukemia, so the T cells may come from the graft donor. The CDR3 region is CASSRLAGRYEQYF. The CDR3 bases are TGTGCCAGCAGTCGACTAGCGGGTCGCTACGAGCAGTACTTC.